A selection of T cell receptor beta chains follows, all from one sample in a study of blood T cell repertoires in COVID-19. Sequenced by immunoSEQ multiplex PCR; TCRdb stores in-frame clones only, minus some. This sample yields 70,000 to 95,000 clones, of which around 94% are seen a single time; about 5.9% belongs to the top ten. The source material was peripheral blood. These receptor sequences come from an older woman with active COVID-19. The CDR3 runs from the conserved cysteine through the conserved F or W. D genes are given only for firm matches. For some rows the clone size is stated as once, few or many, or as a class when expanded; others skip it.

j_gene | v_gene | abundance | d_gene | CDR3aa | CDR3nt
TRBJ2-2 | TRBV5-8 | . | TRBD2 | CASSSFGGATGELFF | TGTGCCAGCAGCTCATTCGGGGGGGCCACCGGGGAGCTGTTTTTT
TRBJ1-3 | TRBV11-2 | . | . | CASSPDSGNTIYF | TGTGCCAGCAGCCCAGACTCTGGAAACACCATATATTTT
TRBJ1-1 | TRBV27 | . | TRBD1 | CASSKVTTGIHTEAFF | TGTGCCAGCAGTAAAGTGACGACAGGGATACACACTGAAGCTTTCTTT
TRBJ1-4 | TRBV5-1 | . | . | CASSLGRGDTNEKLFF | TGCGCCAGCAGCTTGGGTCGGGGAGATACTAATGAAAAACTGTTTTTT
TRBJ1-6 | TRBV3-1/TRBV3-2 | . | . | CASSQASSSYNSPLHF | TGTGCCAGCAGCCAGGCTTCTAGCTCCTATAATTCACCCCTCCACTTT
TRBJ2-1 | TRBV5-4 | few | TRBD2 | CASSQQTSSLSNEQFF | TGTGCCAGCAGCCAACAGACTAGCAGCCTGAGTAATGAGCAGTTCTTC
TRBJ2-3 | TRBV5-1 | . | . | CASSPGDPSDTQYF | TGCGCCAGCAGCCCGGGGGACCCATCAGATACGCAGTATTTT
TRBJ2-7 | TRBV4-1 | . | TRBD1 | CASSQRPRGTGASEQYF | TGCGCCAGCAGCCAAAGGCCGCGGGGGACAGGGGCGTCCGAGCAGTACTTC
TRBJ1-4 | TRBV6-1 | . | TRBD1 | CASSGGQGTTNEKLFF | TGTGCCAGCAGTGGGGGACAGGGGACGACTAATGAAAAACTGTTTTTT
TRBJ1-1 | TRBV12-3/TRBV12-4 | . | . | CASTFRGGGEAFF | TGTGCCAGCACCTTTCGGGGGGGCGGTGAAGCTTTCTTT
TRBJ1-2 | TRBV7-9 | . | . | CASSLGPPRGYGYTF | TGTGCCAGCAGCTTGGGTCCCCCTAGGGGCTATGGCTACACCTTC
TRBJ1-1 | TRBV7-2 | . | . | CASSLRGFDTEAFF | TGTGCCAGCAGCTTACGGGGGTTTGACACTGAAGCTTTCTTT
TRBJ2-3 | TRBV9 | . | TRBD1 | CASSVSGTQGTDTQYF | TGTGCCAGCAGCGTTTCTGGGACACAGGGGACAGATACGCAGTATTTT
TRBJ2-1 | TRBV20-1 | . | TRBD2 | CSASSSGSHYEQFF | TGCAGTGCTAGTTCCAGCGGGAGTCATTATGAGCAGTTCTTC
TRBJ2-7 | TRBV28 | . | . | CASIGLTGRSHEQYF | TGTGCCAGCATTGGGTTGACAGGAAGATCCCACGAGCAGTACTTC
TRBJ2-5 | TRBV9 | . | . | CASSPGSWGQTQYF | TGTGCCAGCAGTCCTGGATCTTGGGGGCAGACCCAGTACTTC
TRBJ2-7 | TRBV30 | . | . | CAWNRGTAYEQYF | TGTGCCTGGAACCGGGGGACGGCCTACGAGCAGTACTTC
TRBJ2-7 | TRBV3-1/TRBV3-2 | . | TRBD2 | CASSPLPPASGSPWREQYF | TGTGCCAGCAGCCCCCTCCCTCCGGCTAGCGGGAGTCCGTGGAGGGAGCAGTACTTC
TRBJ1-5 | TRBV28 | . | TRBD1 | CASSWTGGGNQPQHF | TGTGCCAGCAGTTGGACAGGGGGAGGCAATCAGCCCCAGCATTTT
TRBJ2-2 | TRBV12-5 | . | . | CASGLVAIRPGELFF | TGTGCTAGTGGTTTGGTGGCCATCCGCCCCGGGGAGCTGTTTTTT
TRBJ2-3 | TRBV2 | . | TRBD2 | CASSAAGAGDTQYF | TGTGCCAGCAGTGCTGCGGGAGCAGGAGATACGCAGTATTTT
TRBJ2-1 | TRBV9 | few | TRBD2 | CASSVDGRDNEQFF | TGTGCCAGCAGCGTAGACGGGAGGGACAATGAGCAGTTCTTC
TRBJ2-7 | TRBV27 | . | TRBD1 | CASSLPTGGSCDEQYF | TGTGCCAGCAGTCTGCCGACAGGGGGCAGTTGCGACGAGCAGTACTTC
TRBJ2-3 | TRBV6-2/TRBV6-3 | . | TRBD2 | CASSYPGLAGLTDTQYF | TGTGCCAGCAGTTACCCGGGACTAGCGGGGCTAACAGATACGCAGTATTTT
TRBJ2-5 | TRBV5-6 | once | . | CASSTWTGGGETQYF | TGTGCCAGCAGCACCTGGACAGGCGGAGGGGAGACCCAGTACTTC
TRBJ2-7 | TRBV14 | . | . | CASSQDRDNYEQYF | TGTGCCAGCAGCCAAGACCGGGACAACTACGAGCAGTACTTC
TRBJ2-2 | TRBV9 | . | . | CASSPSRVYTGELFF | TGTGCCAGCAGCCCCTCCCGGGTATACACCGGGGAGCTGTTTTTT
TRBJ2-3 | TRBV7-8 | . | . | CASSLAGADTQYF | TGTGCCAGCAGCTTAGCGGGAGCAGATACGCAGTATTTT
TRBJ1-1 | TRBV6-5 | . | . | CASSYSRSLNTEAFF | TGTGCCAGCAGTTACTCGCGGAGTTTGAACACTGAAGCTTTCTTT
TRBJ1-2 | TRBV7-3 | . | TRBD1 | CASSSGTGVGYTF | TGTGCCAGCAGCTCGGGGACAGGGGTAGGCTACACCTTC
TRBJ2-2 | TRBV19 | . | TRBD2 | CASKGLAGGPGTGELFF | TGTGCCAGTAAGGGGCTAGCGGGGGGGCCGGGCACCGGGGAGCTGTTTTTT
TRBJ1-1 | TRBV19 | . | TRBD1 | CASNSNRGLGGTEAFF | TGTGCCAGTAACTCTAATAGGGGGCTAGGGGGCACTGAAGCTTTCTTT
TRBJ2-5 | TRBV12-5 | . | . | CASGSEETQYF | TGTGCTAGTGGTTCTGAAGAGACCCAGTACTTC
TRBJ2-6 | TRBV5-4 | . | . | CASRWRAGANVLTF | TGTGCCAGCAGGTGGAGGGCTGGGGCCAACGTCCTGACTTTC
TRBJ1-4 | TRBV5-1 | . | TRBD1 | CASSFTGGPNEKLFF | TGCGCCAGCAGCTTTACAGGGGGTCCTAATGAAAAACTGTTTTTT
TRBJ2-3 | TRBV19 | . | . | CASVHGDTQYF | TGTGCCAGTGTCCACGGAGATACGCAGTATTTT
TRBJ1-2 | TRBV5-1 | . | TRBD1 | CASSLVAGTVDGYTF | TGCGCCAGCAGCTTGGTCGCCGGGACAGTTGATGGCTACACCTTC
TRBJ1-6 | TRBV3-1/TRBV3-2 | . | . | CASSQDSRGWNSPLHF | TGTGCCAGCAGCCAAGATTCCCGGGGGTGGAATTCACCCCTCCACTTT
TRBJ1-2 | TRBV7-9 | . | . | CASSVTVNSGYTF | TGTGCCAGCAGCGTGACAGTTAACAGCGGCTACACCTTC
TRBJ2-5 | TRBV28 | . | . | CASSPPGPGETQYF | TGTGCCAGCAGTCCCCCAGGGCCGGGAGAGACCCAGTACTTC
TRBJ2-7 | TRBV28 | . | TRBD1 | CASSSGTGTYEQYF | TGTGCCAGCAGCTCCGGGACAGGCACATACGAGCAGTACTTC
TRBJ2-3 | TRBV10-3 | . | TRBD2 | CAISEGLDADTQYF | TGTGCCATCAGTGAAGGACTAGACGCAGATACGCAGTATTTT
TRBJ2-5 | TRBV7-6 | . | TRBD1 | CASSLGQGLGETQYF | TGTGCCAGCAGCTTAGGACAGGGTTTGGGAGAGACCCAGTACTTC
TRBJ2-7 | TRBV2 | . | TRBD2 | CASSEESTSGAYEQYF | TGTGCCAGCAGTGAGGAATCGACTAGCGGGGCCTACGAGCAGTACTTC
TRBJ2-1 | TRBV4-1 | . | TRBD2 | CASSRRIGLAGEHFFYNEQFF | TGCGCCAGCAGCCGGAGAATCGGACTAGCGGGAGAGCATTTCTTTTACAATGAGCAGTTCTTC
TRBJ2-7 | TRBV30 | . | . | CAWSVGWSEQYF | TGTGCCTGGAGTGTGGGTTGGAGCGAGCAGTACTTC
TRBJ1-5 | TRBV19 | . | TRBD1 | CASSLPRGQGNQPQHF | TGTGCCAGTAGTTTACCTAGGGGGCAGGGCAATCAGCCCCAGCATTTT
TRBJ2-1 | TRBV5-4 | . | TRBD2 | CASSFDSGAGGNNEQFF | TGTGCCAGCAGCTTTGATTCTGGGGCGGGGGGGAATAATGAGCAGTTCTTC
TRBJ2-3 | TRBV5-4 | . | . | CASSLEAVHTDTQYF | TGTGCCAGCAGCTTGGAAGCGGTTCACACAGATACGCAGTATTTT
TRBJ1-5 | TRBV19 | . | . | CASSFQQGNQPQHF | TGTGCCAGTAGTTTCCAACAGGGAAATCAGCCCCAGCATTTT
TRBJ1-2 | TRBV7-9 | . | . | CASSLSAGVAVTF | TGTGCCAGCAGCTTATCGGCAGGGGTCGCCGTCACCTTC
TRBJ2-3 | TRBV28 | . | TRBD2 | CASSPGTTTDTQYF | TGTGCCAGCAGCCCCGGGACTACCACAGATACGCAGTATTTT
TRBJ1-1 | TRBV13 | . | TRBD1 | CASSSRQGVGTEAFF | TGTGCCAGCAGCTCGAGACAGGGGGTAGGGACTGAAGCTTTCTTT